This TCR beta chain was sequenced during a study of T cell responses to AZD1222 COVID-19 vaccine. Study-wide points: Repertoires were collected only later (after the peak T cell response had occurred).

After removal of 8 bases from V and 5 bases from J, the junction contained 6 bases not matched to a gene. The length of the CDR3 is 13 residues. Germline V gene lookup returns CDR1 MDHEN and CDR2 SYDVKM. About this clone itself: Its antigen is undetermined.

This table comes from immunoSEQ multiplex PCR, and its TCRdb copy is limited to in-frame clones, with some not included. Of about 120,000 clones listed, around 89% are singletons. The starting material was peripheral blood, obtained 28 days after the second AZD1222 dose. The origin of this receptor is an adult who received the AZD1222 COVID-19 vaccine. The gene calls are TRBV28 and TRBJ2-5; TRBD1 matches at 9 bases. The CDR3 DNA sequence: TGTGCCAGCGGTCAACAGGGGGCGGAGACCCAGTACTTC. Translation: CASGQQGAETQYF.